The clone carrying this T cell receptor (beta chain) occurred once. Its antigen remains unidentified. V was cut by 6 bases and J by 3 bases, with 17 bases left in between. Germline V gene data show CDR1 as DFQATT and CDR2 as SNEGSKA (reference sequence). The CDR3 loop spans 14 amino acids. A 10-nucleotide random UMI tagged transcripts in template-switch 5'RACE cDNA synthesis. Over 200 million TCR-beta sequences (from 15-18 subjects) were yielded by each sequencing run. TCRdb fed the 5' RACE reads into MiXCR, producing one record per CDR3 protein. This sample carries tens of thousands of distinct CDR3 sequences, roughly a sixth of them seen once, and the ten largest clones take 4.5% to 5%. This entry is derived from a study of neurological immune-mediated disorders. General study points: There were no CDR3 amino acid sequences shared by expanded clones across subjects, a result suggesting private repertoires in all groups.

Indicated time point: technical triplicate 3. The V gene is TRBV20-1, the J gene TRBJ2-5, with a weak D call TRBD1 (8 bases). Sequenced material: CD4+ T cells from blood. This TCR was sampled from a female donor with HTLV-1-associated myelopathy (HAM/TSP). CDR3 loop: CSAYFTGGEETQYF. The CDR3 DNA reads TGCAGTGCCTACTTCACAGGGGGGGAAGAGACCCAGTACTTC.